Reported below is one T cell receptor (beta chain). Its antigen remains unidentified. Being one base from a much bigger clone, this may be a read error. This sample is part of a study of blood T cells in healthy people across ages. Germline CDR1 MNHEY, CDR2 SVGAGI. The CDR3 consists of 15 residues. Findings and caveats of the study: Naive T cell percentage by flow cytometry tracked strongly with beta diversity. Both naive CD4+ cell counts and diversity were greater in long-lived donors than in aged donors.

Primed by a sample-barcoded 5' primer and a J-beta primer mix, a second PCR proceeded for roughly 7 to 11 cycles. MiXCR, run by TCRdb on the 5' RACE reads, gives a single entry per CDR3 protein. The sample records 850,000 to 1,300,000 distinct CDR3 sequences, under 55% being singletons. The specimen sequenced was blood. The V call is TRBV6-5, the J call TRBJ2-1; no clear D gene. The J call may be mistaken, given a closer DNA end match to TRBJ2-7. The sequence was obtained from a woman aged 55-69 years in good health. The CDR3 DNA follows: TGTGCCAGCAGCCCAGACCCCAGCTCCTACAATGAGCAGTACTTC. The encoded protein is CASSPDPSSYNEQYF.